The 32 T cell receptor beta chains in this list originate from one sample, sequenced in a study of cytomegalovirus exposure and HLA in healthy donors. TCRdb's table, derived via immunoSEQ multiplex PCR, lists solely in-frame clones and lacks some. The data hold about 400,000 clones, with roughly 85% observed a single time. Source material: PBMCs. The receptors were sampled from a woman aged 18-29 years in good health and CMV-seronegative.

The CDR3: CASSPPAGYGYTF. CDR3 nucleotide sequence: TGTGCCAGCAGCCCCCCCGCGGGCTATGGCTACACCTTC. The rearrangement joins TRBV7-9 to TRBJ1-2; D remains unclear. The CDR3 runs 13 residues. Trimming took 5 bases from V and 4 from J, leaving 11 bases between them. Germline V CDR1 and CDR2: SEHNR, FQNEAQ (reference sequence). Filled out from reference TRBV7-9 and TRBJ1-2, the complete variable domain reads DTGVSQNPRHKITKRGQNVTFRCDPISEHNRLYWYRQTLGQGPEFLTYFQNEAQLEKSRLLSDRFSAERPKGSFSTLEIQRTEQGDSAMYLCASSPPAGYGYTFGSGTRLTVV.

The rearrangement links TRBV18 to TRBJ2-1; TRBD2 aligns across 14 bases. Losses at the gene ends were 6 bases for V and 8 bases for J; bases not matched to a gene: 12. The germline gives CDR1 KGHSH, CDR2 LQKENI. This CDR3 is 17 amino acids long. CDR3 coding DNA: TGTGCCAGCTCCCGTACTCGACTAGCGGGAGGGGGTGATGAGCAGTTCTTC. Protein product: CASSRTRLAGGGDEQFF.

This chain links TRBV10-3 with TRBJ1-5; tentatively, D is TRBD1 (5 bases). The CDR3 length is 13 residues. V dropped 4 bases and J dropped 5 bases, with 9 bases sitting between them. Germline V CDR1 and CDR2: ENHRY, SYGVKD. Here the CDR3 DNA reads TGTGCCATCAGTGGGGGCTCGGATCAGCCCCAGCATTTT. Its translation is CAISGGSDQPQHF.

V usage is TRBV5-1 and J usage is TRBJ2-7; 8 positions agree with TRBD2. This CDR3 contains 15 residues. V trimming: 1 base; J trimming: 6 bases; junction bases outside the gene matches: 9. Per germline, CDR1 SGHRS and CDR2 YFSETQ. This CDR3 reads CASSLSVAGTGEQYF. The DNA for the CDR3 is TGCGCCAGCAGCTTGAGTGTAGCGGGAACGGGCGAGCAGTACTTC.

The gene calls are TRBV19 and TRBJ1-5, with a tentative D call TRBD1 (6 bases). The V gene's germline CDR1 is LNHDA and CDR2 SQIVND (reference sequence). The CDR3 has 13 amino acids. The germline V and J ends were trimmed by 5 bases and 6 bases, with 11 bases remaining between them. The DNA of the CDR3 is TGTGCCAGTAGTGGGGGGGCATCTCAGCCCCAGCATTTT. Its protein product is CASSGGASQPQHF.

The chain combines TRBV6-6 with TRBJ2-2; D is possibly TRBD2 (6 bases). CDR1 is MNHNY and CDR2 is SVGAGI in the germline V gene (reference sequence). The CDR3 consists of 15 residues. V lost 2 bases and J lost 1, with 8 bases in between. CDR3 nucleotide sequence: TGTGCCAGCAGTTACGTGGGGGGGAACACCGGGGAGCTGTTTTTT. It codes for CASSYVGGNTGELFF.

The rearrangement uses TRBV28 and TRBJ1-1; no reliable D call. The V end lost 3 bases, the J end lost 0 bases, and 8 bases lay between the germline ends. Germline V gene sequence: CDR1 MDHEN, CDR2 SYDVKM. The CDR3 is 14 amino acids. For the CDR3, the DNA is TGTGCCAGCAGTTTGGTACAAATGAACACTGAAGCTTTCTTT. This translates into CASSLVQMNTEAFF.

This sequence joins TRBV7-9 and TRBJ2-3; TRBD2 matches at 14 bases. The CDR3 loop spans 15 amino acids. Germline assignment: CDR1 SEHNR and CDR2 FQNEAQ (reference sequence). The ends lost 5 bases at V and 3 bases at J; junction bases unmatched: 1. The CDR3 DNA reads as TGTGCCAGCAGCGGACTAGCGGGGGGAACAGATACGCAGTATTTT. It is translated as CASSGLAGGTDTQYF.

The chain employs TRBV10-2 and TRBJ2-7, with TRBD1 as a possible D gene (6 bases). CDR3 length: 16 residues. V was trimmed by 2 bases and J by 9 bases, leaving 23 bases between them. Looked up from germline, CDR1 is WSHSY and CDR2 is SAAADI. CDR3 sequence (DNA): TGCGCCAGCAGTGAGCCGAACAACAGGGACCATACGGGGCAGTACTTC. Translating gives CASSEPNNRDHTGQYF.

This clone was seen only once. The chain uses TRBV2 and TRBJ1-4; 9 positions match TRBD1. Losses at the gene ends were 6 bases for V and 7 bases for J; bases not matched to a gene: 18. The CDR3 spans 18 residues. Germline CDR1 and CDR2: SNHLY and FYNNEI. CDR3 residues: CASSRPGQGPRGGEKLFF. The CDR3 DNA reads as TGTGCCAGCAGCCGACCGGGACAGGGCCCCCGAGGGGGTGAAAAACTGTTTTTT.

The rearrangement joins TRBV7-8 to TRBJ1-6; TRBD1 is a possible D gene (6 bases). CDR1 SGHVS and CDR2 FQNEAQ come from the germline V gene. The CDR3 is 18 residues long. V was pared by 4 bases and J by 0 bases, with 16 bases between. CDR3 bases: TGTGCCAGCAGCTCGAATTCTAGGGGGAGCTCCTATAATTCACCCCTCCACTTT. Translation: CASSSNSRGSSYNSPLHF.

V and J are TRBV18 and TRBJ2-7; a possible D gene is TRBD1 (6 bases). V was shortened by 5 bases and J by 2 bases, with 13 bases between the two germline ends. Germline lookup yields CDR1 KGHSH and CDR2 LQKENI. This CDR3 is 14 amino acids long. CDR3 nucleotides: TGTGCCAGCTCATCCCGGGACATGACCTACGAGCAGTACTTC. It translates to CASSSRDMTYEQYF.

The chain has TRBV14 and TRBJ2-1; possible D gene TRBD1, 5 bases. The V gene's germline CDR1 is SGHDN and CDR2 FVKESK. Deletions cut 2 bases from V and 7 bases from J, with 18 bases between. This CDR3 contains 16 residues. The CDR3 reads CASSQYQGSMRNEQFF. The CDR3 DNA reads as TGTGCCAGCAGCCAATATCAGGGAAGTATGAGGAATGAGCAGTTCTTC.

This chain uses TRBV9 with TRBJ1-2; the D gene is possibly TRBD1 (5 bases). The CDR3 is 14 amino acids. In germline, CDR1 is SGDLS, CDR2 YYNGEE. The germline V and J ends were trimmed by 5 bases and 2 bases, with 13 bases remaining between them. The CDR3 is CASRKSGDNYGYTF. For the CDR3, the DNA is TGTGCCAGCAGGAAATCGGGGGACAACTATGGCTACACCTTC.

The chain employs TRBV6-5 and TRBJ1-1; 11 bases align to TRBD1. The CDR3 covers 16 residues. Germline V CDR1 and CDR2: MNHEY, SVGAGI. V was clipped by 4 bases and J by 2 bases; unmatched bases: 6. The CDR3 DNA reads TGTGCCAGCAGTTCCCTGGGGACAGGGGGTAACACTGAAGCTTTCTTT. Residues: CASSSLGTGGNTEAFF.

This clone was found once. The CDR3 DNA reads as TGTGCCAGCAGGGCCGGGACTAGCGTCTACGAGCAGTACTTC. It translates to CASRAGTSVYEQYF. This rearrangement joins TRBV28 to TRBJ2-7; 10 nucleotides align to TRBD2. Germline values: CDR1 MDHEN, CDR2 SYDVKM. The V and J ends lost 6 bases and 3 bases, in that order; junction bases with no gene match: 5. This CDR3 has 14 amino acids.

CDR3 loop: CASSLGAGRGYTF. Here the CDR3 DNA reads TGTGCCAGCAGCTTGGGAGCAGGTCGGGGCTACACCTTC. V and J are TRBV5-4 and TRBJ1-2; D gene unclear. Trimming removed 0 bases from V and 8 bases from J, with 11 bases in between. This CDR3 comprises 13 residues. The germline V gene encodes CDR1 SGHNT and CDR2 YYREEE (reference sequence).

This clone was seen more than once but under ten times. The rearrangement links TRBV4-1 to TRBJ2-7; D perhaps matches TRBD2 (6 bases). This CDR3 has 15 amino acids. V dropped 2 bases and J dropped 7 bases, with 18 bases sitting between them. CDR1 MGHRA and CDR2 YSYEKL come from the germline V gene. CDR3 nucleotides: TGCGCCAGCAGCCAACTCGAAGGTACTAGCCTTGAGCAGTACTTC. Protein sequence: CASSQLEGTSLEQYF.

This clone was counted a single time. The chain combines TRBV7-8 with TRBJ2-2, with D possibly TRBD1 on 6 matching bases. This CDR3 spans 16 amino acids. CDR1 SGHVS and CDR2 FQNEAQ come from the germline V gene. Trimming pared 6 bases from V and 7 bases from J, leaving 21 bases between. In nucleotides, the CDR3 is TGTGCCAGCAGGTTTCGAAGGGGGAAAGGTGGCGGGGAGCTGTTTTTT. This gives the protein CASRFRRGKGGGELFF. Together with reference TRBV7-8 and TRBJ2-2, the CDR3 gives the full variable domain: GAGVSQSPRYKVAKRGQDVALRCDPISGHVSLFWYQQALGQGPEFLTYFQNEAQLDKSGLPSDRFFAERPEGSVSTLKIQRTQQEDSAVYLCASRFRRGKGGGELFFGEGSRLTVL.

The J gene is TRBJ2-7, the V gene TRBV4-1; 8 bases line up with TRBD2. The CDR3 runs 15 residues. Per germline, CDR1 MGHRA and CDR2 YSYEKL. With 4 bases clipped from V and 4 bases from J, the junction kept 9 bases outside the gene matches. CDR3 sequence (DNA): TGCGCCAGCAGCCCGAGCGGGAGTGGTGCGTACGAGCAGTACTTC. It yields the protein CASSPSGSGAYEQYF.

V usage is TRBV16 and J usage is TRBJ2-7; 12 positions agree with TRBD2. Germline V CDR1 and CDR2: KGHSY, FQNENV. V was clipped by 3 bases and J by 0 bases; unmatched bases: 6. CDR3 length equals 17 residues. CDR3 protein: CASSQFLAGGSSYEQYF. Here the CDR3 DNA reads TGTGCCAGCAGCCAGTTTCTAGCGGGAGGGAGCTCCTACGAGCAGTACTTC.

The chain combines TRBV28 with TRBJ2-7, with 8 bases fitting TRBD2. CDR1 is MDHEN and CDR2 is SYDVKM in the germline V gene. Trimming took 4 bases from V and 0 from J; bases not matched to a gene: 2. This CDR3 contains 14 residues. This CDR3 is CASSSRGGSYEQYF. Here the CDR3 DNA reads TGTGCCAGCAGTTCCCGGGGGGGCTCCTACGAGCAGTACTTC.

Remarks on this clone: Other nucleotide sequences from this sample produce the same CDR3. V and J are TRBV29-1 and TRBJ1-2; 7 bases align to TRBD1. CDR1 is SQVTM and CDR2 is ANQGSEA in the germline V gene. This CDR3 has 13 residues. With 1 base clipped from V and 4 bases from J, the junction kept 3 bases outside the gene matches. In DNA, the CDR3 is TGCAGCGTTGAAGCATCAGGGGGCTATGGCTACACCTTC. This gives the protein CSVEASGGYGYTF.

The rearrangement joins TRBV14 to TRBJ2-7, with 12 positions matching TRBD1. In germline, CDR1 is SGHDN, CDR2 FVKESK. The CDR3 runs to 18 residues. The ends lost 4 bases at V and 4 bases at J; junction bases unmatched: 14. CDR3 loop: CASSPQLHEGQGAYEQYF. The CDR3 DNA is TGTGCCAGCAGCCCACAATTACACGAGGGACAGGGGGCTTACGAGCAGTACTTC.

This clone has just one count. The CDR3 here is CASSKLDQLGYEQYF. The CDR3 nucleotides read TGTGCCAGTAGTAAACTAGACCAGCTTGGGTACGAGCAGTACTTC. V usage is TRBV19 and J usage is TRBJ2-7; possible D gene TRBD2, 5 bases. Per the germline V gene, CDR1 is LNHDA and CDR2 is SQIVND (reference sequence). V lost 4 bases to trimming and J lost 4 bases, with 17 bases between them. The CDR3 is 15 residues long.

Comments on this clone: At the DNA level, this CDR3 is encoded by other sequences in the same sample as well. The chain couples TRBV28 to TRBJ1-1; D is ambiguous. The germline V gene encodes CDR1 MDHEN and CDR2 SYDVKM. V was clipped by 6 bases and J by 1 base, with 9 bases between them. The CDR3 has 13 amino acids. Here the CDR3 DNA reads TGTGCCAGCAGCCCTTCGGGGAACACTGAAGCTTTCTTT. This codes for CASSPSGNTEAFF.

There are a few counts of this clone. The rearrangement links TRBV2 to TRBJ1-2, with D possibly matching TRBD1 (6 bases). The CDR3 has 14 amino acids. CDR1 is SNHLY and CDR2 is FYNNEI in the germline V gene. V was clipped by 4 bases and J by 8 bases, with 17 bases between them. CDR3 in amino acids: CASSGGTPKGGYTF. CDR3 nucleotide sequence: TGTGCCAGCAGTGGTGGGACACCCAAAGGAGGCTACACCTTC.

The chain has TRBV28 and TRBJ1-4; maybe TRBD1 (5 bases). Germline loops: CDR1 MDHEN, CDR2 SYDVKM. Trimming cost V 3 bases and J 3 bases, with 14 bases left between them. This CDR3 contains 16 residues. The DNA of the CDR3 is TGTGCCAGCAGTTTTAGAGGGGAGGGTGCTAATGAAAAACTGTTTTTT. Protein product: CASSFRGEGANEKLFF.

This clone was detected once. The genes are TRBV6-5 and TRBJ2-7, with a weak D call TRBD2 (6 bases). Per the germline V gene, CDR1 is MNHEY and CDR2 is SVGAGI. The V end lost 4 bases, the J end lost 0 bases, and 10 bases lay between the germline ends. CDR3 length: 14 residues. The CDR3 sequence: CASSLTGSSYEQYF. The CDR3 DNA reads TGTGCCAGCAGTTTAACCGGGAGCTCCTACGAGCAGTACTTC.

This clone was detected only once. This rearrangement joins TRBV5-4 to TRBJ2-5, with D possibly TRBD2 on 5 matching bases. In germline, CDR1 is SGHNT, CDR2 YYREEE (reference sequence). This CDR3 is built from 12 residues. V was pared by 3 bases and J by 5 bases, with 8 bases between. CDR3 amino acids: CASSSERETQYF. The DNA for the CDR3 is TGTGCCAGCAGCTCGGAGCGGGAGACCCAGTACTTC.

The chain employs TRBV19 and TRBJ2-1, with unresolved D. The V gene lost 11 bases and the J gene lost 1 base, with 12 bases spanning the gap. The CDR3 loop spans 13 amino acids. CDR1 and CDR2 from the germline V gene are LNHDA and SQIVND (reference sequence). The CDR3 here is CAASTLSYNEQFF. In DNA, the CDR3 is TGTGCCGCCAGTACGCTTTCCTACAATGAGCAGTTCTTC.

The chain couples TRBV7-2 to TRBJ1-5; no clear D. Germline CDR1 SGHTA, CDR2 FQGNSA. V was clipped by 5 bases and J by 1 base, with 9 bases between them. The CDR3 has 14 amino acids. This chain's CDR3 is CASSDTPSNQPQHF. In DNA, the CDR3 is TGTGCCAGCAGCGACACCCCCAGCAATCAGCCCCAGCATTTT.